This entry lists 29 T cell receptor beta chains sequenced from one sample in a study of Graves' ophthalmopathy and Graves' hyperthyroidism. Amplification of the TCR beta CDR3 regions used RNA transcripts (as template). HTBI primers were employed in first-round RT-PCR, then a second-round multiplex PCR followed. One entry per CDR3 protein results from TCRdb running MiXCR on the multiplex PCR reads. The sample has 660,000 or so distinct CDR3 sequences, roughly 39% seen once. The sequenced material came from peripheral blood. These receptor sequences come from an adult man with Graves' ophthalmopathy.

This clonotype was seen more than once but under ten times. This sequence joins TRBV19 and TRBJ2-2, with 10 bases identical to TRBD1. Germline V CDR1 and CDR2: LNHDA, SQIVND (reference sequence). The V gene end was trimmed by 5 bases and the J gene end by 6 bases; junction bases not matched to a gene: 9. This CDR3 has 16 residues. The CDR3 DNA is TGTGCCAGTAGTCCCAGGGACAGGGGTAACGCCGGGGAGCTGTTTTTT. Its protein is CASSPRDRGNAGELFF.

This clonotype was counted a few times. V is TRBV9 and J is TRBJ2-2; 12 nucleotides align to TRBD1. From germline, CDR1 is SGDLS and CDR2 YYNGEE. The CDR3 loop spans 18 amino acids. J gave up 7 bases and V 4 bases, and 14 bases lay outside the gene matches. The CDR3 sequence: CASSSHTGTGGWIGELFF. CDR3 nucleotide sequence: TGTGCCAGCAGCTCCCACACCGGGACAGGGGGCTGGATCGGGGAGCTGTTTTTT.

Only a few counts were recorded for this clonotype. The chain carries TRBV6-5 and TRBJ2-7; D may be TRBD2 (6 bases). This CDR3 region has 16 residues. CDR1 is MNHEY, CDR2 SVGAGI, per germline. Trimming pared 0 bases from V and 6 bases from J, leaving 18 bases between. The CDR3 region is CASSYSGSGWLAEQYF. The DNA of the CDR3 is TGTGCCAGCAGTTACTCAGGGAGCGGGTGGCTTGCCGAGCAGTACTTC.

This chain joins TRBV10-3 and TRBJ2-5, with D perhaps TRBD1 (6 bases). The germline CDR1 and CDR2 sequences are ENHRY and SYGVKD. Deletions cut 4 bases from V and 4 bases from J, with 19 bases between. The CDR3 has 16 amino acids. Here the CDR3 DNA reads TGTGCCATCAGTGCACCTCCAAGGGGGTGGGGAGAGACCCAGTACTTC. Its protein is CAISAPPRGWGETQYF.

To note about this clonotype: Since a much larger clone is just one base distant, this may be a read error. The V and J genes are TRBV29-1 and TRBJ2-2, with TRBD2 matching over 16 bases. CDR1 and CDR2 from the germline V gene are SQVTM and ANQGSEA. The CDR3 covers 17 residues. The CDR3 reads CSAETGTSGRETGELFF. CDR3 DNA sequence: TGCAGCGCTGAAACCGGGACTAGCGGGAGGGAGACCGGGGAGCTGTTTTTT.

As for this clonotype: A much bigger clone sits one base away, suggesting this may be a read error. The gene calls are TRBV20-1 and TRBJ1-2; tentatively, D is TRBD1 (6 bases). Germline CDR1 is DFQATT and CDR2 is SNEGSKA (reference sequence). There are 14 residues in the CDR3. Trimming removed 4 bases at V and 8 bases at J, with 20 bases between. The CDR3 coding sequence is TGCAGTGCTACATACCATACAGGGTCGGGAGGCTACACCTTC. As protein: CSATYHTGSGGYTF.

This clonotype has a handful of counts. The V gene is TRBV4-1, the J gene TRBJ1-5, with a possible D match to TRBD1 (6 bases). CDR3 length equals 17 residues. Germline lookup yields CDR1 MGHRA and CDR2 YSYEKL. The V gene lost 4 bases and the J gene lost 7 bases, with 23 bases spanning the gap. CDR3 protein: CASSPSRPRGKHQPQHF. DNA for the CDR3: TGCGCCAGCAGCCCTTCGCGACCCAGGGGTAAGCACCAGCCCCAGCATTTT.

V is TRBV12-3 or TRBV12-4 and J is TRBJ1-2; a weak D match, TRBD1 (5 bases). V was cut by 7 bases and J by 3 bases, with 18 bases left in between. This CDR3 has 15 amino acids. The CDR3 loop reads CASTPSGAGYYGYTF. The CDR3 bases are TGTGCCAGCACCCCATCCGGGGCAGGGTACTATGGCTACACCTTC.

V is TRBV29-1 and J is TRBJ2-7; D ambiguous. The CDR3 consists of 11 residues. The germline gives CDR1 SQVTM, CDR2 ANQGSEA. Here the CDR3 DNA reads TGCAGTTCCTCGACGGACTACGAGCAGTACTTC. Encoded protein: CSSSTDYEQYF.

This clonotype was detected ten times or more. The V gene is TRBV15, the J gene TRBJ1-1, with 7 bases matching TRBD1. After removal of 8 bases from V and 6 bases from J, the junction contained 6 bases not matched to a gene. This CDR3 spans 12 amino acids. CDR1 is LNHNV and CDR2 is YYDKDF in the germline V gene (reference sequence). In nucleotides, the CDR3 is TGTGCCACCTCAAAGGGGGCCTCTGAAGCTTTCTTT. Amino acid sequence: CATSKGASEAFF.

Comments on this clonotype: Given the absence of the conserved phenylalanine or tryptophan at the CDR3 end, a read error is likely. The chain recombines TRBV2 with TRBJ2-7; unclear D gene. CDR1 is SNHLY, CDR2 FYNNEI, per germline. The CDR3 has 14 residues. The V and J ends lost 4 bases and 2 bases respectively, with 12 bases between them. The CDR3 loop reads CASSVGLWAYEQYL. Written as DNA, the CDR3 is TGTGCCAGCAGTGTGGGCCTTTGGGCCTACGAGCAGTACCTC.

Comment on this clonotype: A clone one base away is much larger, so this may be a read error. The chain is built from TRBV20-1 and TRBJ1-4; TRBD1 matches 8 bases. Germline trimming cut 5 bases from V and 13 bases from J; bases unmatched to any gene: 12. This CDR3 is built from 13 residues. In germline, CDR1 is DFQATT, CDR2 SNEGSKA (reference sequence). The CDR3 spells CSAETGGGGRLFF. CDR3 DNA sequence: TGCAGTGCTGAAACAGGGGGAGGGGGAAGACTGTTTTTT.

This clonotype was counted once. A read error may explain this, as a much larger clone is one base away. V gene TRBV19 combines with J gene TRBJ1-1; 10 nucleotides align to TRBD1. This CDR3 contains 16 residues. CDR1 LNHDA and CDR2 SQIVND come from the germline V gene (reference sequence). In nucleotides, the CDR3 is TGTGCCGGTAGCCGGGGACAGGGGACGATGAACACTGAAGCTTTCTTT. Translation: CAGSRGQGTMNTEAFF.

The V and J genes are TRBV7-9 and TRBJ2-5; maybe TRBD1 (6 bases). This CDR3 is built from 16 residues. Trimming took 0 bases from V and 0 from J, leaving 11 bases between them. CDR1 and CDR2 (germline): SEHNR, FQNEAQ (reference sequence). This CDR3 reads CASSLAGAGDQETQYF. The CDR3 DNA is TGTGCCAGCAGCTTAGCGGGGGCCGGGGACCAAGAGACCCAGTACTTC.

This clonotype was counted between two and nine times. J is TRBJ1-6 and V is TRBV5-1; the D is unclear. The germline V and J ends were trimmed by 1 base and 3 bases, with 8 bases remaining between them. The CDR3 runs to 15 residues. Germline lookup yields CDR1 SGHRS and CDR2 YFSETQ. CDR3 sequence: CASSLQEYYNSPLHF. Written as DNA, the CDR3 is TGCGCCAGCAGCTTGCAGGAGTACTATAATTCACCCCTCCACTTT.

The chain has TRBV19 and TRBJ1-1; 7 bases line up with TRBD1. The germline gives CDR1 LNHDA, CDR2 SQIVND (reference sequence). The CDR3 loop spans 14 amino acids. After removal of 1 base from V and 7 bases from J, the junction contained 6 bases not matched to a gene. CDR3 region: CASSIGTGRIEAFF. Here the CDR3 DNA reads TGTGCCAGTAGTATAGGGACAGGAAGGATTGAAGCTTTCTTT.

Concerning this clonotype itself: A read error may account for a junction end that differs from germline. V is TRBV7-9 and J is TRBJ2-7; TRBD1 agrees at 9 bases. The CDR3 spans 15 residues. CDR1 SEHNR and CDR2 FQNEAQ come from the germline V gene (reference sequence). The CDR3 region has the DNA TGCGCCAGCAGTTTTACAGGGGGCAGGGGTTTCGAGCAGTACTTC. As protein: CASSFTGGRGFEQYF.

This CDR3 is CASRQGGNQPQHF. DNA of the CDR3: TGTGCCTCACGACAGGGTGGCAATCAGCCCCAGCATTTT. The gene calls are TRBV10-3 and TRBJ1-5, with 7 bases aligning to TRBD1. The CDR3 consists of 13 residues. V lost 11 bases and J lost 2; bases outside the gene matches: 6. Per the germline V gene, CDR1 is ENHRY and CDR2 is SYGVKD.

The chain uses TRBV10-3 and TRBJ1-2; D is possibly TRBD1 (5 bases). Germline V gene lookup returns CDR1 ENHRY and CDR2 SYGVKD. The CDR3 runs 14 residues. Between the trimmed V and J ends, which lost 0 bases and 8 bases, there was a span of 13 bases. The CDR3 DNA reads as TGTGCCATCAGTGAGTCGGGAGGGGAAAGCGGCTACACCTTC. Translation: CAISESGGESGYTF.

The genes are TRBV25-1 and TRBJ2-5; D is ambiguous. The CDR3 covers 14 residues. The V end was cut by 1 base, the J end by 4 bases, with 10 bases between. Per germline, CDR1 MGHDK and CDR2 SYGVNS. The DNA of the CDR3 is TGTGCCAGCAGTGAATCGGCCGGTCGAGAGACCCAGTACTTC. Amino acid sequence: CASSESAGRETQYF.

This clonotype was seen a few times. The junction differs from germline at one of its ends, possibly a read error. This chain links TRBV7-3 with TRBJ1-1; D not certain. This CDR3 spans 15 amino acids. In germline, CDR1 is SGHTA, CDR2 FQGTGA. CDR3 in DNA: TGCGCCAGCAGCCCAAGGGAATCCACGAACACTGAAGCTTTCTTT. Protein sequence: CASSPRESTNTEAFF. Variable domain in full (rest from reference TRBV7-3 and TRBJ1-1): GAGVSQTPSNKVTEKGKYVELRCDPISGHTALYWYRQSLGQGPEFLIYFQGTGAADDSGLPNDRFFAVRPEGSVSTLKIQRTERGDSAVYLCASSPRESTNTEAFFGQGTRLTVV.

On this clonotype itself: Germline is not matched at one junction end, which may reflect a read error. This chain's CDR3 is CASSQSAAQETQYF. CDR3 sequence (DNA): TGCGCCAGCAGCCAGTCCGCAGCCCAAGAGACCCAGTACTTC. The chain has TRBV7-9 and TRBJ2-5; D is unclear. Per germline, CDR1 SEHNR and CDR2 FQNEAQ (reference sequence). The CDR3 spans 14 residues.

Ten or more counts support this clonotype. The gene calls are TRBV7-2 and TRBJ2-5; D gene ambiguous. Germline CDR1 and CDR2: SGHTA and FQGNSA. The CDR3 consists of 14 residues. V lost 6 bases and J lost 5, with 16 bases in between. CDR3 region: CASSSNYLRETQYF. The DNA of the CDR3 is TGTGCCAGCAGTTCCAACTATCTCCGGGAGACCCAGTACTTC.

The chain is built from TRBV7-2 and TRBJ2-3; TRBD2 is a possible D gene (6 bases). Between the trimmed V and J ends, which lost 1 base and 14 bases, there was a span of 16 bases. Germline loops: CDR1 SGHTA, CDR2 FQGNSA. There are 13 residues in the CDR3. CDR3 in amino acids: CASSLVAEGKLYF. The CDR3 DNA reads TGTGCCAGCAGCTTAGTGGCGGAGGGCAAGTTGTATTTT.

This clonotype was detected a few times. The chain joins TRBV10-3 to TRBJ1-3, with TRBD1 matching 7 bases. The germline V gene has CDR1 ENHRY and CDR2 SYGVKD. The CDR3 is 15 residues long. V shed 5 bases and J 4 bases; nucleotides not matched to a gene: 8. The CDR3, as DNA: TGTGCCATCAGTTTACGGGACAGCAGGGGAAACACCATATATTTT. It is translated as CAISLRDSRGNTIYF.

This clonotype was counted many times. The rearrangement uses TRBV5-1 and TRBJ1-2; D gene ambiguous. V dropped 4 bases and J dropped 7 bases, with 17 bases sitting between them. In germline, CDR1 is SGHRS, CDR2 YFSETQ. The CDR3 has 14 amino acids. The CDR3 nucleotides are TGCGCCAGCAGCCGACTCGAGGAAATAGGTGGCTACACCTTC. Its translation: CASSRLEEIGGYTF.

V usage is TRBV19 and J usage is TRBJ1-2, with D possibly being TRBD1 (6 bases). Per the germline V gene, CDR1 is LNHDA and CDR2 is SQIVND (reference sequence). This CDR3 has 12 residues. V lost 9 bases, J lost 9 bases, and 17 bases lay in between. CDR3 nucleotide sequence: TGTGCCAGCTCATCTCAGGGGCCGAGCTACACCTTC. Its protein is CASSSQGPSYTF.

The V gene is TRBV10-3, the J gene TRBJ2-1, with D maybe TRBD2 (6 bases). Deletions cut 5 bases from V and 10 bases from J, with 15 bases between. The CDR3 runs to 13 residues. The germline V gene encodes CDR1 ENHRY and CDR2 SYGVKD. The CDR3 protein is CAISKRARNEQFF. The CDR3 DNA reads as TGTGCCATCAGTAAGCGGGCTAGGAACGAGCAGTTCTTC.

This clonotype was seen more than once but under ten times. This chain connects TRBV20-1 to TRBJ2-2; 12 bases line up with TRBD2. The V segment lost 3 bases and the J segment 4 bases; nucleotides outside the gene matches: 9. This CDR3 spans 17 amino acids. From germline, CDR1 is DFQATT and CDR2 SNEGSKA (reference sequence). In DNA, the CDR3 is TGCAGTGCTAGTGACGCTAGGACTAGCGGGGCCACCGGGGAGCTGTTTTTT. The encoded protein is CSASDARTSGATGELFF.